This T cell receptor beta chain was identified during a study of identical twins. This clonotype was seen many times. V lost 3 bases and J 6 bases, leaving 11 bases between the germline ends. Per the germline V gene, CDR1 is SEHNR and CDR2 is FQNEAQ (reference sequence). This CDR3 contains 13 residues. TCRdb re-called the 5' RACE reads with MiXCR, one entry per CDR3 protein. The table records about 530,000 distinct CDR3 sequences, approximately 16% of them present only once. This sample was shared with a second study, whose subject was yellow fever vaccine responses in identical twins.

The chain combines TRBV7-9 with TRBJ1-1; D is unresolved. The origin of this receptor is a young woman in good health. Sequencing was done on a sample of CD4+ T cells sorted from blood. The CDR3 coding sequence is TGTGCCAGCAGCTTCCGGCAGGAGGCTGAAGCTTTCTTT. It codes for CASSFRQEAEAFF.